This T cell receptor beta chain was documented in a study of blood T cell repertoires in COVID-19. Study in general: Researchers got acute and convalescent COVID-19 samples from the United States, Italy and Spain.

Trimming removed 6 bases from V and 4 bases from J, with 16 bases in between. The CDR3 length is 15 residues. The germline V gene has CDR1 SNHLY and CDR2 FYNNEI. The count of this clone is one. The method was immunoSEQ multiplex PCR; TCRdb's version includes in-frame clones alone and lacks a portion of them. This table has some 150,000 clones, over 80% appearing once. This TCR was sampled from a human donor in a cohort sampled during active COVID-19. Specimen: peripheral blood. The J gene is TRBJ1-5, the V gene TRBV2, with D possibly TRBD1 on 6 matching bases. In nucleotides, the CDR3 is TGTGCCAGCAGGGACGACGGGACACCGAATCAGCCCCAGCATTTT. Residues: CASRDDGTPNQPQHF.